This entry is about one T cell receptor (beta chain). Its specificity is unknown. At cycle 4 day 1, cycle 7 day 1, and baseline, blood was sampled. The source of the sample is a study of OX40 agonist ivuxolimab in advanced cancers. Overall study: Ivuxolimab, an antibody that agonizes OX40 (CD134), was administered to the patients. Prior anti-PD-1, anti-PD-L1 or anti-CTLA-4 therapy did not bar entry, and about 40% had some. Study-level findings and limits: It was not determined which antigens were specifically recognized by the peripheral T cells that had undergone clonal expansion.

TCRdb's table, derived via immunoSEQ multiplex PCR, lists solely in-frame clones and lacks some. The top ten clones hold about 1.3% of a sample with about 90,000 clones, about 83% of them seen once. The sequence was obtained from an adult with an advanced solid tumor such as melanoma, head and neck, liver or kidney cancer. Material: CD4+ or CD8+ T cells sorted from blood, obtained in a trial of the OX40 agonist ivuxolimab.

The CDR3 spells CASSLSFGGFSGNTIYF. DNA of the CDR3: TGTGCCAGCAGTTTGTCATTCGGAGGCTTTTCTGGAAACACCATATATTTT. J is TRBJ1-3 and V is TRBV27; D unclear. CDR1 and CDR2 (germline): MNHEY, SMNVEV (reference sequence). The CDR3 spans 17 residues. Trimming pared 3 bases from V and 1 base from J, leaving 16 bases between.